Listed below are T cell receptor beta chains from one sample, sequenced in a study of T cells in Graves' hyperthyroidism and ophthalmopathy. TCRdb independently ran MiXCR on the multiplex PCR reads; one entry per CDR3 protein. The sample carries around 700,000 distinct CDR3 sequences, 30% to 40% recorded once. Sequenced input: blood. The receptors originated from a woman aged 40 to 50 with Graves' hyperthyroidism. The CDR3 runs from the conserved cysteine through the conserved F or W. Each record gives: J gene, D gene, clone size, V gene, CDR3 protein, CDR3 DNA. The D gene is left open where the match is weak. Part of the rows lack a size; the others show once, few, many or a class for expanded clones.

>TRBJ2-7|.|.|TRBV3-1
CASSRSMDGDREYF
TGTGCCAGCAGCCGATCGATGGACGGGGACCGAGAGTACTTC
>TRBJ2-7|TRBD1|.|TRBV4-1
CASSGDRAGEQYF
TGCGCCAGCAGCGGGGACAGGGCGGGAGAGCAGTACTTC
>TRBJ1-1|.|.|TRBV6-5
CASTDGATVGSEAFF
TGTGCCAGCACCGATGGGGCTACAGTGGGCTCTGAAGCTTTCTTT
>TRBJ2-1|TRBD2|.|TRBV7-2
CASSFGLAGVNEQFF
TGTGCCAGCAGCTTCGGACTAGCGGGAGTCAATGAGCAGTTCTTC
>TRBJ1-2|.|many|TRBV7-9
CASSLPGSGYTF
TGTGCCAGCAGCTTGCCGGGTAGTGGCTACACCTTC
>TRBJ1-2|TRBD1|many|TRBV10-3
CAISESRGLDRSNYGYTF
TGTGCCATCAGTGAGTCGCGGGGCTTGGACAGGTCTAACTATGGCTACACCTTC
>TRBJ1-2|TRBD1|few|TRBV7-8
CASSLAGQGLNYGYTF
TGTGCCAGCAGCTTAGCTGGACAGGGACTGAACTATGGCTACACCTTC
>TRBJ2-7|.|few|TRBV12-3/TRBV12-4
CASSFRGSGEQYF
TGTGCCAGCAGTTTTCGGGGGTCGGGCGAGCAGTACTTC
>TRBJ1-5|.|.|TRBV29-1
CSVQGRGETQHF
TGCAGCGTTCAGGGGCGGGGGGAGACCCAGCATTTT
>TRBJ1-5|TRBD1|.|TRBV7-8
CASSVVGGGNQPQHF
TGTGCCAGTAGTGTAGTAGGAGGGGGCAACCAGCCCCAGCATTTT
>TRBJ1-4|.|few|TRBV9
CASSPNVGANEKLFF
TGTGCCAGCAGCCCCAATGTAGGGGCTAATGAAAAACTGTTTTTT
>TRBJ2-7|TRBD2|.|TRBV20-1
CSAGGLAGGGPYEQCF
TGCAGTGCTGGAGGGCTAGCGGGAGGCGGCCCCTACGAGCAGTGCTTC
>TRBJ1-1|TRBD1|many|TRBV19
CASSTWTGHTEAFF
TGTGCCAGTAGTACCTGGACAGGGCACACTGAAGCTTTCTTT
>TRBJ1-2|.|few|TRBV4-3
CASSQDWPPNYGYTF
TGCGCCAGCAGCCAAGATTGGCCCCCTAACTATGGCTACACCTTC
>TRBJ1-1|.|many|TRBV7-2
CASSILREGNTEAFF
TGTGCCAGCAGCATACTCAGGGAGGGGAACACTGAAGCTTTCTTT
>TRBJ2-7|.|.|TRBV12-3/TRBV12-4
CASSFPQGGTYEQYF
TGTGCCAGCAGTTTTCCCCAGGGCGGAACCTACGAGCAGTACTTC
>TRBJ1-5|.|.|TRBV10-3
CAISESGTVGNQPQHF
TGTGCCATCAGTGAGTCTGGGACCGTTGGAAATCAGCCCCAGCATTTT
>TRBJ2-2|TRBD2|many|TRBV2
CASSGGLAGTGELFF
TGTGCCAGCAGTGGGGGACTAGCGGGAACCGGGGAGCTGTTTTTT
>TRBJ2-5|.|many|TRBV20-1
CSASLPGLETQYF
TGCAGTGCTAGTCTCCCGGGGCTAGAGACCCAGTACTTC
>TRBJ1-1|.|few|TRBV12-3/TRBV12-4
CASSRDAGRGWGTEAFF
TGTGCCAGCAGCCGCGATGCTGGGAGAGGTTGGGGCACTGAAGCTTTCTTT
>TRBJ1-4|TRBD1|few|TRBV6-6
CASTPQGVFEKLFF
TGTGCCAGCACCCCCCAGGGGGTCTTTGAAAAACTGTTTTTT
>TRBJ2-5|.|.|TRBV15
CATSRDWARQETQYF
TGTGCCACCAGCAGAGATTGGGCCCGACAAGAGACCCAGTACTTC
>TRBJ1-1|.|.|TRBV20-1
CSALEPGVNTEAFF
TGCAGTGCTTTAGAACCCGGGGTAAACACTGAAGCTTTCTTT
>TRBJ1-2|.|.|TRBV7-9
CTSGGRDPYGYTF
TGTACCAGCGGGGGCAGGGACCCATATGGCTACACCTTC
>TRBJ1-1|.|.|TRBV19
CASSRAGAPNTEAFF
TGTGCCAGCAGTCGGGCGGGGGCCCCGAACACTGAAGCTTTCTTT
>TRBJ2-7|TRBD2|many|TRBV2
CASIGGVGRAREQYF
TGTGCCAGCATTGGGGGAGTGGGGAGGGCACGCGAGCAGTACTTC
>TRBJ2-7|TRBD1|.|TRBV29-1
CSYSGQGTGYEQYF
TGCAGTTACTCGGGACAGGGGACCGGGTACGAGCAGTACTTC
>TRBJ2-7|TRBD2|many|TRBV2
CASSSRTSGDHEQYF
TGTGCCAGCAGTTCAAGGACTAGCGGGGACCACGAGCAGTACTTC
>TRBJ2-7|TRBD2|.|TRBV9
CASSGGLAPYEQYF
TGTGCCAGCAGCGGAGGACTAGCACCCTACGAGCAGTACTTC
>TRBJ2-7|.|few|TRBV7-2
CASSLRESRDEQYF
TGTGCCAGCAGCTTACGAGAGTCTAGAGACGAGCAGTACTTC
>TRBJ1-1|TRBD1|few|TRBV19
CASSIVAQGAEAFF
TGTGCCAGTAGTATAGTTGCACAGGGGGCTGAAGCTTTCTTT
>TRBJ1-2|.|.|TRBV7-2
CASSLAGGGRDYTF
TGTGCCAGCAGCTTAGCGGGAGGGGGGCGGGACTACACCTTC